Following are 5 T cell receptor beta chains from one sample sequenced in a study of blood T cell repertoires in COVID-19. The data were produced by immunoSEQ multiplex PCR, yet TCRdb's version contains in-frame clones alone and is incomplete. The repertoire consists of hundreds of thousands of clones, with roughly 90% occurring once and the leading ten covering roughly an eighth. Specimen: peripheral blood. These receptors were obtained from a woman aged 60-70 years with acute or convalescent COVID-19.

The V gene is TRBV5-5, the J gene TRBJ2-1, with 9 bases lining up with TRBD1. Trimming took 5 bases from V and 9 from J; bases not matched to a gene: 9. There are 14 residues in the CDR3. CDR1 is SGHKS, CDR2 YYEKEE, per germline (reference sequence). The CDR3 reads CASRSWTGDGEQFF. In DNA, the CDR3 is TGTGCCAGCAGGAGTTGGACAGGGGACGGTGAGCAGTTCTTC.

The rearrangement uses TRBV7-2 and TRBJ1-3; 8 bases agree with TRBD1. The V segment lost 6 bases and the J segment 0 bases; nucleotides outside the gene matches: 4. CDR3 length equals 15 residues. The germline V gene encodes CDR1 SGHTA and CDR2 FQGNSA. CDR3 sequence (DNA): TGTGCCAGCAGTTTCGACAGGGGCTCTGGAAACACCATATATTTT. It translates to CASSFDRGSGNTIYF.

CDR3 bases: TGTGCCAGCAGTTACTCACTCCCAAGGAGGACTGAAGCTTTCTTT. Amino acids: CASSYSLPRRTEAFF. J is TRBJ1-1 and V is TRBV6-5, with D unresolved. The CDR3 runs 15 residues. Germline loops: CDR1 MNHEY, CDR2 SVGAGI. V was pared by 0 bases and J by 5 bases, with 13 bases between.

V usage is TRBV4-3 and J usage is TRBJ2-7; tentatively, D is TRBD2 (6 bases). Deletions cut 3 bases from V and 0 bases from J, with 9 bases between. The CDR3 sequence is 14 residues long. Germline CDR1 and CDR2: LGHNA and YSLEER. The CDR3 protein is CASSQWGVSYEQYF. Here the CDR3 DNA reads TGCGCCAGCAGCCAGTGGGGGGTCTCCTACGAGCAGTACTTC.

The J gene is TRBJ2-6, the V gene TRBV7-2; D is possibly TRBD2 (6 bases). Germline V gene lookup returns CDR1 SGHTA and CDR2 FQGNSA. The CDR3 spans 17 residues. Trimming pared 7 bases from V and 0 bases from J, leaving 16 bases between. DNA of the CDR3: TGTGCCAGCACCCGGGGGAGAGGCCTCTCTGGGGCCAACGTCCTGACTTTC. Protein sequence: CASTRGRGLSGANVLTF.